This T cell receptor (beta chain) was obtained from a study of T cell responses to AZD1222 COVID-19 vaccine. Only in-frame clones appear in the TCRdb table, and some are missing; sequencing was by immunoSEQ multiplex PCR. The table includes some 49,000 clones, around nine tenths detected once. Germline V gives CDR1 SGHVS, CDR2 FNYEAQ. The V end lost 1 base, the J end lost 2 bases, and 18 bases lay between the germline ends. This CDR3 contains 17 residues. The sequence was collected from an adult who received the AZD1222 COVID-19 vaccine. The J gene is TRBJ2-7, the V gene TRBV7-6; the D gene is possibly TRBD2 (6 bases). This specimen consisted of peripheral blood, obtained 28 days after the second AZD1222 dose. The CDR3 is CASSLEPEGTTTYEQYF. The CDR3, as DNA: TGTGCCAGCAGCTTAGAACCGGAGGGGACGACTACCTACGAGCAGTACTTC.